This T cell receptor (beta chain) stems from a study of shared clonotypes between healthy human individuals (dated by TCRdb to 2018 to 2021). Some background on the complete study: The cohort included three men and a couple of women between 18 and 49 years of age. For each donor, CD4 naive and CD4 memory were each run on three plates, CD8 naive on two plates, and CD8 memory on one plate. To estimate repertoire size and how much clonotypes are shared between individuals, the study performed deep sequencing of blood TCR repertoires from roughly five healthy adults. Libraries were prepared and TCR repertoires were sequenced by different laboratories using diverse techniques, in order to increase sequencing depth and limit assay-specific biases. Between about 0.94 and 8.9 billion PBMCs per donor were obtained by leukapheresis. What the research found in general, with its limitations: Because the study included a small number of donors, the genetic and exposure-history diversity represented was limited. When four donors were compared, the shared fraction of clonotypes was about 5.4% for naive CD4, around 4% for naive CD8, more than 2% for memory CD4, and 0.3% to 0.5% for memory CD8. Naive subsets generally had larger estimated clonotype richness than memory subsets. Sampling was restricted to blood, and TCR repertoires in tissue are likely to differ from TCR repertoires in blood. Rarefaction of sorted-subset datasets indicated incomplete sequencing despite the large sequencing depth. Compared with non-shared clonotypes, clonotypes shared by all four sorted-subset donors had higher generation probabilities. Pairwise subsampling led to the expectation that sequencing depth would affect the degree of clonotype sharing among donors.

About this clone: This clone's antigen is unknown. Base-call qualities are not available, and no considerably larger clone is one nucleotide away.

V gives up 0 bases and J gives up 4 bases, and the segment between their germline ends measures 6 bases. From the cysteine up to the phenylalanine, the CDR3 has a length of 14 residues. Kept here is only the CDR3 DNA, which spans 42 bases and is read in frame from base 1. CDR1 and CDR2 are read off the germline V gene as MGHRA and YSYEKL. TCR CDR3 regions were amplified from genomic DNA by multiplex PCR using the deep immunoSEQ assay. For each cell subset, the extracted genomic DNA was distributed evenly across all wells of several immunoSEQ 96-well plates, and each plate served as one replicate. For sorted subsets, roughly 200 ng of genomic DNA, equivalent to 25,000 to 35,000 T cell genomes, went into each replicate PCR. The purified libraries were quantified using a Qubit 3.0 fluorometer, sized with a Bioanalyzer 2100, and then quantified again using the KAPA Library Quantification kit. Every immunoSEQ 96-well plate was sequenced on a dedicated single-read 150-cycle Illumina NextSeq 550 flow cell. The authors' analysis ran thus. Because the immunoSEQ output included only junctional sequences and no quality scores, the filtering could not be the same as the filtering used for full-length reads. To assign V/J genes and CDR3, sequences were annotated using PyIR, a Python wrapper for IgBLAST v1.9, with IMGT germline references. Reads were filtered out if the reads had weak V/J assignments (E-value above 1e-6), no CDR3, stop codons, out-of-frame junctions, or ambiguous translated residues. V3J clonotypes were defined by identical inferred V gene, J gene, and CDR3 amino acid sequence. To compute the percentage overlap between repertoires, the number of shared unique clonotypes was divided by the size of the smaller repertoire. Three approaches were used to assess repertoire richness: RTK rarefaction, the Chao1 estimator, and Recon v2.1 estimates of unobserved clonotypes. Generation probabilities were computed with OLGA for all TCRbeta clonotypes obtained by the gDNA method from a few donors. In its TCRdb copy, this immuneACCESS table keeps in-frame sequences only and misses some clones. Where compared with another copy, unresolved V genes explain less than half of these, and the others have no known cause. The D gene and trimming were derived from the DNA, and the V and J assignments and clone size from that table. The sample table lists 650,000 to 700,000 clones, about nine tenths of them with a count of one. The ten largest clones represent approximately 35% of the sample.

Donors were healthy HIV-negative adults with no recently reported acute infections or vaccinations. All donors were Caucasian adults living in Nashville, Tennessee, USA. The CD8 memory samples were a combination of magnetically selected CD45RO+ cells and CCR7-negative CD45RA+ effector memory (TemRA) cells. Blood was collected by leukapheresis, and PBMCs were isolated by Ficoll-Histopaque density gradient centrifugation and then cryopreserved in liquid nitrogen vapor phase. Analytical flow cytometry was used to check the purity and quantity of each magnetically sorted T cell population. Each sorted fraction had its genomic DNA isolated and then quantified by UV absorbance on a Nanodrop 2000c.

Sequenced input: memory CD8+ T cells from PBMCs. Explained via the paper, the cell subset or site label denotes: CD45RO+ cells pooled with CCR7-negative TemRA cells. This receptor chain uses TRBV4-1 and TRBJ1-4; no D gene call is confident. The clonotype comes from a man aged 18 to 35 in good health. Some clones in this sample may be carry-over from other donors' samples. Here the CDR3 is given as CASSQDPYNEKLFF. Read as DNA, the sequence is TGCGCCAGCAGCCAAGACCCTTATAATGAAAAACTGTTTTTT.